These 30 T cell receptor beta chains came from one sample sequenced in a study of OX40 agonist ivuxolimab in advanced cancers. TCRdb's copy holds only in-frame clones and misses some; the assay was immunoSEQ multiplex PCR. Of 90,000 to 100,000 clones in the sample, roughly four fifths are singletons; the top ten hold over 1.3%. The source was CD4+ or CD8+ T cells sorted from blood, collected in a trial of the OX40 agonist ivuxolimab. These receptors were obtained from an adult with an advanced solid tumor such as melanoma, head and neck, liver or kidney cancer.

The rearrangement uses TRBV6-1 and TRBJ1-5; TRBD1 agrees at 9 bases. Trimming removed 6 bases from V and 4 bases from J; junction bases left unmatched: 4. Germline CDR1 is MNHNS and CDR2 is SASEGT. This CDR3 is built from 14 residues. CDR3 region: CASRDRGRNQPQHF. The CDR3 DNA sequence: TGTGCCAGCAGGGACAGGGGTCGGAATCAGCCCCAGCATTTT.

In its sample, this clone was seen a few times. The chain links TRBV19 to TRBJ2-3; TRBD1 is a possible D gene (7 bases). The CDR3 is made up of 15 amino acids. Trimming cost V 9 bases and J 4 bases, with 20 bases left between them. CDR1 and CDR2 (germline): LNHDA, SQIVND (reference sequence). CDR3 loop: CASRRDSLLADTQYF. CDR3 bases: TGTGCCAGCCGGAGGGACAGCCTTCTCGCAGATACGCAGTATTTT.

V and J are TRBV18 and TRBJ1-5; TRBD1 might be the D (6 bases). Germline values: CDR1 KGHSH, CDR2 LQKENI. V was cut by 3 bases and J by 0 bases, with 12 bases left in between. The CDR3 contains 16 residues. The CDR3 DNA reads as TGTGCCAGCTCACCCCAGGGGACGAATAGCAATCAGCCCCAGCATTTT. Residues: CASSPQGTNSNQPQHF.

The rearrangement links TRBV2 to TRBJ2-7; 8 bases match TRBD1. The V segment lost 6 bases and the J segment 3 bases; nucleotides outside the gene matches: 7. The CDR3 length is 14 residues. The germline V gene encodes CDR1 SNHLY and CDR2 FYNNEI. The DNA for the CDR3 is TGTGCCAGCAGCAGGACAGGGCCTAACTACGAGCAGTACTTC. Encoded protein: CASSRTGPNYEQYF.

V is TRBV10-3 and J is TRBJ2-7; D may correspond to TRBD1 or TRBD2 (5 bases each). The CDR3 is 14 residues long. V was pared by 0 bases and J by 0 bases, with 6 bases between. The germline gives CDR1 ENHRY, CDR2 SYGVKD. CDR3 nucleotide sequence: TGTGCCATCAGTGAGTCGGGGACCTCCTACGAGCAGTACTTC. It encodes CAISESGTSYEQYF.

This sequence joins TRBV6-5 and TRBJ2-1; TRBD2 matches 7 bases. The CDR3 covers 14 residues. CDR1 and CDR2 from the germline V gene are MNHEY and SVGAGI. J was trimmed by 8 bases and V by 8 bases; bases with no gene match: 12. Here the CDR3 reads CASSRGRGSDEQFF. Here the CDR3 DNA reads TGTGCCAGCTCCCGGGGCCGCGGGAGCGATGAGCAGTTCTTC.

The chain employs TRBV28 and TRBJ1-2; maybe TRBD1 (5 bases). The germline V gene has CDR1 MDHEN and CDR2 SYDVKM. The CDR3 is 16 amino acids. V was cut by 5 bases and J by 4 bases, with 20 bases left in between. The CDR3 reads CASSPVGGARGYGYTF. The CDR3 DNA reads TGTGCCAGCAGTCCCGTCGGCGGGGCTAGGGGCTATGGCTACACCTTC.

The table lists this clone with a count of one. V gene TRBV19 combines with J gene TRBJ2-7; 12 bases map to TRBD2. J gave up 6 bases and V 6 bases, and 9 bases lay outside the gene matches. The CDR3 extends over 15 amino acids. Germline V gene lookup returns CDR1 LNHDA and CDR2 SQIVND (reference sequence). CDR3 loop: CASRPDLAGGGEQYF. In DNA form, the CDR3 reads TGTGCCAGTAGACCAGACCTAGCGGGAGGGGGCGAGCAGTACTTC.

The V gene is TRBV7-3, the J gene TRBJ2-1; D is perhaps TRBD1 or TRBD2 (6 bases each). CDR3 size: 17 residues. Germline assignment: CDR1 SGHTA and CDR2 FQGTGA. V lost 5 bases to trimming and J lost 8 bases, with 25 bases between them. CDR3 coding DNA: TGTGCCAGCAGCAAAGCCTTGTCGGGGGCGTTTTCCCATGAGCAGTTCTTC. Translating it yields CASSKALSGAFSHEQFF.

The sample holds one count of this clone. The chain couples TRBV25-1 to TRBJ1-1; D ambiguous. Germline lookup yields CDR1 MGHDK and CDR2 SYGVNS. The CDR3 covers 15 residues. V was clipped by 4 bases and J by 5 bases, with 17 bases between them. The CDR3 here is CASSARVVSETEAFF. In nucleotides, the CDR3 is TGTGCCAGCAGTGCCCGCGTCGTCTCGGAAACTGAAGCTTTCTTT.

About this clone itself: Other DNA sequences in this sample translate to the same CDR3. The V call is TRBV30, the J call TRBJ2-1; possible D gene TRBD2, 7 bases. Germline-derived CDR1 and CDR2 are GTSNPN and SVGIG (reference sequence). This CDR3 region has 19 residues. Trimming left V 5 bases short and J 3 bases short, with 29 bases between. The CDR3 nucleotides are TGTGCCTGGTGGGGTCGTTGGGGCGGGGGCCGCTTTAACTACAATGAGCAGTTCTTC. The encoded protein is CAWWGRWGGGRFNYNEQFF. The whole variable domain, filled in from reference TRBV30 and TRBJ2-1, reads SQTIHQWPATLVQPVGSPLSLECTVEGTSNPNLYWYRQAAGRGLQLLFYSVGIGQISSEVPQNLSASRPQDRQFILSSKKLLLSDSGFYLCAWWGRWGGGRFNYNEQFFGPGTRLTVL.

This sequence joins TRBV30 and TRBJ2-3; 11 nucleotides line up with TRBD1. Germline CDR1 and CDR2: GTSNPN and SVGIG (reference sequence). V was pared by 5 bases and J by 7 bases, with 11 bases of the junction left unmatched. The CDR3 spans 15 residues. CDR3 nucleotide sequence: TGTGCCTGGGGGGAAGGGACAGGGGGAGCGTATACGCAGTATTTT. It encodes CAWGEGTGGAYTQYF.

This rearrangement joins TRBV7-2 to TRBJ2-4, with D tentatively TRBD2 (6 bases). Germline CDR1 SGHTA, CDR2 FQGNSA. Trimming took off 3 bases at V and 8 bases at J, with 11 bases between the two ends. The CDR3 length is 13 residues. The CDR3 is CASSFRESDIQYF. In DNA, the CDR3 is TGTGCCAGCAGCTTTCGGGAGTCGGACATTCAGTACTTC.

V and J are TRBV28 and TRBJ2-7; D unclear. Trimming shortened V by 8 bases and J by 0 bases, and 17 bases separated the two germline ends. CDR1 is MDHEN, CDR2 SYDVKM, per germline. This CDR3 is built from 15 residues. The CDR3 here is CASLDSRRSSYEQYF. The CDR3 DNA reads as TGTGCCAGCTTAGATTCAAGACGGTCCTCCTACGAGCAGTACTTC. The whole variable domain, remainder taken from reference TRBV28 and TRBJ2-7, is DVKVTQSSRYLVKRTGEKVFLECVQDMDHENMFWYRQDPGLGLRLIYFSYDVKMKEKGDIPEGYSVSREKKERFSLILESASTNQTSMYLCASLDSRRSSYEQYFGPGTRLTVT.

This chain connects TRBV4-1 to TRBJ1-1; D unclear. The CDR3 length is 16 residues. With 2 bases removed from V and 1 base from J, the gap between germline ends came to 14 bases. Germline CDR1 is MGHRA and CDR2 is YSYEKL. CDR3 in DNA: TGCGCCAGCAGCCAACAGGTGCAGGTCAAGAACACTGAAGCTTTCTTT. This codes for CASSQQVQVKNTEAFF.

The CDR3 sequence is CASSFMGKSGGPSSYNEQFF. CDR3 nucleotide sequence: TGTGCCAGCAGCTTTATGGGGAAAAGCGGGGGGCCAAGCTCCTACAATGAGCAGTTCTTC. This sequence joins TRBV7-8 and TRBJ2-1; 9 bases map to TRBD2. V lost 3 bases and J lost 0; bases outside the gene matches: 15. The germline CDR1 and CDR2 sequences are SGHVS and FQNEAQ. The CDR3 covers 20 residues.

This chain connects TRBV4-1 to TRBJ2-3; D unresolved. Germline CDR1 is MGHRA and CDR2 is YSYEKL. Deletions cut 3 bases from V and 3 bases from J, with 7 bases between. The length of the CDR3 is 13 residues. The CDR3 sequence: CASSHPRTDTQYF. CDR3 DNA: TGCGCCAGCAGCCACCCTAGAACAGATACGCAGTATTTT.

J is TRBJ2-2 and V is TRBV9; TRBD2 aligns across 11 bases. J gave up 1 base and V 4 bases, and 3 bases lay outside the gene matches. This CDR3 spans 16 amino acids. The germline V gene has CDR1 SGDLS and CDR2 YYNGEE. The CDR3 sequence: CASSPLAGGNTGELFF. Here the CDR3 DNA reads TGTGCCAGCAGCCCCCTAGCGGGAGGGAACACCGGGGAGCTGTTTTTT.

This chain links TRBV19 with TRBJ2-3; TRBD2 matches 9 bases. CDR1 and CDR2 from the germline V gene are LNHDA and SQIVND (reference sequence). The CDR3 is made up of 14 amino acids. J lost 6 bases, V lost 3 bases, and 4 bases had no gene match. CDR3 protein: CASSISGSGDTQYF. The CDR3 DNA follows: TGTGCCAGTAGTATTAGCGGGAGTGGCGATACGCAGTATTTT.

The V call is TRBV10-1, the J call TRBJ2-5; D ambiguous. V gave up 4 bases and J gave up 9 bases, with 12 bases separating them. Germline CDR1 and CDR2: WNHNN and SYGVQD (reference sequence). CDR3 length: 12 residues. The CDR3 spells CASSADSGPQYF. The CDR3 DNA sequence: TGCGCCAGCAGTGCTGATTCCGGGCCCCAGTACTTC.

The chain uses TRBV7-8 and TRBJ2-7, with D hard to call. V was cut by 5 bases and J by 9 bases, with 23 bases left in between. The CDR3 is 15 residues long. Germline-derived CDR1 and CDR2 are SGHVS and FQNEAQ. In nucleotides, the CDR3 is TGTGCCAGCAGCCTTCTTGGTCCAAGCCGAAAGGGGCAGTACTTC. It translates to CASSLLGPSRKGQYF.

This chain uses TRBV28 with TRBJ2-5; TRBD1 aligns across 7 bases. V gave up 5 bases and J gave up 1 base; unmatched junction bases: 4. The CDR3 loop spans 14 amino acids. The germline V gene encodes CDR1 MDHEN and CDR2 SYDVKM. CDR3 nucleotides: TGTGCCAGCAGTGATGGACAGGTCCAAGAGACCCAGTACTTC. Translated: CASSDGQVQETQYF.

The rearrangement joins TRBV9 to TRBJ2-2, with no clear D. The germline V gene has CDR1 SGDLS and CDR2 YYNGEE. Trimming cost V 2 bases and J 2 bases, with 13 bases left between them. This CDR3 spans 16 amino acids. CDR3 nucleotides: TGTGCCAGCAGCGTTCTGGAAGGATATAACACCGGGGAGCTGTTTTTT. Protein sequence: CASSVLEGYNTGELFF.

The genes are TRBV7-6 and TRBJ2-2; 8 bases fit TRBD2. Germline V gene data show CDR1 as SGHVS and CDR2 as FNYEAQ. This CDR3 contains 15 residues. The V and J ends lost 4 bases and 4 bases, in that order; junction bases with no gene match: 5. CDR3 DNA sequence: TGTGCCAGCAGCTCCGGGGGGGCACGCACCGGGGAGCTGTTTTTT. As protein: CASSSGGARTGELFF.

V usage is TRBV11-3 and J usage is TRBJ1-5; D is unresolved. Trimming shortened V by 0 bases and J by 7 bases, and 7 bases separated the two germline ends. Germline CDR1 is SGHNT and CDR2 is YENEEA. CDR3 length: 13 residues. The CDR3 here is CASSLEPGQPQHF. The DNA of the CDR3 is TGTGCCAGCAGCTTAGAGCCCGGGCAGCCCCAGCATTTT.

V gene TRBV1 combines with J gene TRBJ2-7. TRBV1 is noted as a pseudogene. The CDR3 runs 15 residues. CDR3 residues: CTSSQGGDIAYEQYF. The DNA of the CDR3 is TGCACCAGCAGCCAAGGCGGGGACATCGCCTACGAGCAGTACTTC.

The rearrangement joins TRBV29-1 to TRBJ2-7, with TRBD1 identical over 7 bases. The J segment lost 4 bases and the V segment lost 7 bases, leaving 16 bases of the junction unmatched. The CDR3 has 15 amino acids. Per germline, CDR1 SQVTM and CDR2 ANQGSEA. CDR3 in amino acids: CSAVSAGTVSYEQYF. The CDR3 DNA reads as TGCAGCGCTGTGTCAGCCGGGACAGTCTCGTACGAGCAGTACTTC.

This rearrangement joins TRBV6-5 to TRBJ1-1; weak D call: TRBD1 (5 bases). The CDR3 length is 16 residues. Germline V gene data show CDR1 as MNHEY and CDR2 as SVGAGI. V was trimmed by 0 bases and J by 1 base, leaving 12 bases between them. In nucleotides, the CDR3 is TGTGCCAGCAGTTACTCTAGAGGGGCCCGGAACACTGAAGCTTTCTTT. Translated: CASSYSRGARNTEAFF.

V usage is TRBV4-2 and J usage is TRBJ2-3; D possibly corresponds to TRBD2 (5 bases). The CDR3 contains 16 residues. V lost 4 bases and J lost 4, with 18 bases in between. CDR1 is LGHNA and CDR2 is YNFKEQ in the germline V gene. The CDR3 loop reads CASSPVPGFPPDTQYF. In DNA form, the CDR3 reads TGTGCCAGCAGCCCCGTTCCGGGATTTCCACCAGATACGCAGTATTTT.

The chain links TRBV4-1 to TRBJ2-1; TRBD1 might be the D (5 bases). V shed 3 bases and J shed 8 bases, with 20 bases lying between them. This CDR3 has 16 amino acids. The germline V gene encodes CDR1 MGHRA and CDR2 YSYEKL. CDR3 sequence: CASSHLKGRVAYEQFF. In DNA form, the CDR3 reads TGCGCCAGCAGCCACCTAAAGGGCAGGGTGGCGTATGAGCAGTTCTTC.